Presented here are 7 T cell receptor beta chains from one specimen sequenced in a study of blood T cell repertoires in COVID-19. Measured with immunoSEQ multiplex PCR; TCRdb has only the in-frame clones, and not every one. The sample contains around 80,000 clones, approximately 86% of which appear only once. Sample: peripheral blood. Receptor source: an elderly man with active or convalescent COVID-19.

The V and J genes are TRBV6-5 and TRBJ1-6, with TRBD1 identical over 7 bases. The germline V gene has CDR1 MNHEY and CDR2 SVGAGI. Trimming at V came to 5 bases and at J to 10 bases, leaving 8 bases not matched to a gene. CDR3 length: 14 residues. In DNA, the CDR3 is TGTGCCAGCAGTAGGGACAGAGGGAAATCACCCCTCCACTTT. Its protein is CASSRDRGKSPLHF.

The gene calls are TRBV10-1 and TRBJ2-1; TRBD1 agrees at 9 bases. Germline lookup yields CDR1 WNHNN and CDR2 SYGVQD (reference sequence). The CDR3 has 15 residues. Losses at the gene ends were 4 bases for V and 9 bases for J; bases not matched to a gene: 10. The CDR3 protein is CASSVGTGSLGEQFF. The CDR3 DNA is TGCGCCAGCAGTGTAGGGACAGGGTCCCTGGGTGAGCAGTTCTTC.

This clone occurred a few times. In DNA form, the CDR3 reads TGCGCCAGCAGCCAATCCTCTAGACGGGCTGGAAACACCATATATTTT. Protein product: CASSQSSRRAGNTIYF. V is TRBV4-1 and J is TRBJ1-3; no definite D call. Germline V gene sequence: CDR1 MGHRA, CDR2 YSYEKL. CDR3 length equals 16 residues. Trimming pared 2 bases from V and 2 bases from J, leaving 13 bases between.

The chain links TRBV6-6 to TRBJ1-5; 7 nucleotides align to TRBD1. The V segment lost 5 bases and the J segment 0 bases; nucleotides outside the gene matches: 7. Germline V lookup: CDR1 MNHNY, CDR2 SVGAGI (reference sequence). The CDR3 contains 16 residues. For the CDR3, the DNA is TGTGCCAGCAGTCAATTGACAGGGTATAGCAATCAGCCCCAGCATTTT. Translating gives CASSQLTGYSNQPQHF.

This chain links TRBV18 with TRBJ1-1, with D maybe TRBD1 (5 bases). Trimming removed 1 base at V and 5 bases at J, with 14 bases between. Germline CDR1 KGHSH, CDR2 LQKENI. The CDR3 has 15 amino acids. The CDR3 nucleotides read TGTGCCAGCTCACCACTATCGGAGGGGAAGACTGAAGCTTTCTTT. This translates into CASSPLSEGKTEAFF.

J is TRBJ1-1 and V is TRBV11-3, with D uncertain. Germline V gene lookup returns CDR1 SGHNT and CDR2 YENEEA. Between the trimmed V and J ends, which lost 4 bases and 4 bases, there was a span of 16 bases. This CDR3 is 15 amino acids long. CDR3 residues: CASSSEGLSGTEAFF. Here the CDR3 DNA reads TGTGCCAGCAGCTCCGAGGGTTTAAGTGGCACTGAAGCTTTCTTT.

The V gene is TRBV3-1 (or the pseudogene TRBV3-2), the J gene TRBJ2-1, with 10 bases that match TRBD2. The CDR3 contains 18 residues. V was pared by 0 bases and J by 9 bases, with 14 bases of the junction left unmatched. Germline values: CDR1 LGHDT, CDR2 YNNKEL (reference sequence). CDR3 nucleotide sequence: TGTGCCAGCAGCCAAGACCGGACGGGGACTAGCGATTCGCGTGAGCAGTTCTTC. This gives the protein CASSQDRTGTSDSREQFF.